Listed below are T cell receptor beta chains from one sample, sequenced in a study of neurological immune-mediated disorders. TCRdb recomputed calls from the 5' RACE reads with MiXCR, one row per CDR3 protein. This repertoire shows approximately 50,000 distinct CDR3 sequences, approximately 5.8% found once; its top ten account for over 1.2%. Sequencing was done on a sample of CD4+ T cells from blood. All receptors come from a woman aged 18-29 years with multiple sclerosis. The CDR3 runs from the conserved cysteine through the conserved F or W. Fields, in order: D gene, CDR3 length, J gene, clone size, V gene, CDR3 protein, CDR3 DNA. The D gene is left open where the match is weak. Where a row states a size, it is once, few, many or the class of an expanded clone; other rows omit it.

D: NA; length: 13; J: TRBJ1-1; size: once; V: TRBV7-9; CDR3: CASSLGINTEAFF; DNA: TGTGCCAGCAGTCTGGGGATCAACACTGAAGCTTTCTTT
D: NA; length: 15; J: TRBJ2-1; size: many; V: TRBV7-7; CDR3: CASSPTRDSYNEQFF; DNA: TGTGCTAGCAGCCCCACCCGTGACTCCTACAATGAGCAGTTCTTC
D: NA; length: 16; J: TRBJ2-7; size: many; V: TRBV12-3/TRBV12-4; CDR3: CASSLEYGDGLREQYF; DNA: TGTGCCAGCAGTTTGGAGTACGGGGACGGCCTGAGGGAGCAGTACTTC
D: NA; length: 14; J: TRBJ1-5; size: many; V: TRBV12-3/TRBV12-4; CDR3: CASSLNRGNQPQHF; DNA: TGTGCCAGCAGCCTTAACAGGGGCAATCAGCCCCAGCATTTT
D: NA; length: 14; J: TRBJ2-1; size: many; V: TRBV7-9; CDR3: CASSLLGGSDEQFF; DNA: TGTGCCAGCAGCTTATTAGGGGGGTCCGATGAGCAGTTCTTC
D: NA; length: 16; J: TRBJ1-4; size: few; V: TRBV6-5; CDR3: CASSYRSITTNEKLFF; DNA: TGTGCCAGCAGTTACCGATCCATTACAACTAATGAAAAACTGTTTTTT
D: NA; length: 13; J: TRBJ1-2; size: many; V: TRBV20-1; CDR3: CSASSGSQYVYTF; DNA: TGCAGTGCGAGCTCCGGGAGTCAGTATGTCTACACCTTC
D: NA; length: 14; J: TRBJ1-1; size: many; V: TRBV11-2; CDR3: CASTQSLTNTEAFF; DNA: TGTGCCAGCACCCAATCCCTCACAAACACTGAAGCTTTCTTT
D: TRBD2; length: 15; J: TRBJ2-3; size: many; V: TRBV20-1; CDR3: CSARAPSGEADTQYF; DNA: TGCAGTGCTAGAGCCCCTAGCGGGGAAGCAGATACGCAGTATTTT
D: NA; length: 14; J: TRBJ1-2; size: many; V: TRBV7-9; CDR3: CASSLAGGNYGYTF; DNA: TGTGCCAGCAGCTTAGCGGGGGGGAACTATGGCTACACCTTC
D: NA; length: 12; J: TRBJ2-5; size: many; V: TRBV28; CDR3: CAIDQGPETQYF; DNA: TGTGCCATAGATCAGGGCCCAGAGACCCAGTACTTC
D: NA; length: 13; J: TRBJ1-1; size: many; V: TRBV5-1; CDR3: CASSGQLNTEAFF; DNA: TGCGCCAGCAGCGGGCAACTGAACACTGAAGCTTTCTTT
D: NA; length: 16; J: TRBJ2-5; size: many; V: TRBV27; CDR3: CASSPIPGSWGETQYF; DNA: TGTGCCAGCAGTCCAATCCCAGGGTCATGGGGGGAGACCCAGTACTTC
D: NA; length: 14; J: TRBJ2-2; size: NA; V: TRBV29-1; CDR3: CSVEAGGDTGELFF; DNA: TGCAGCGTTGAGGCTGGAGGGGACACCGGGGAGCTGTTTTTT
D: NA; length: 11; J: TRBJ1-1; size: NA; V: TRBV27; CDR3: CASTLGQEAFF; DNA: TGTGCCAGCACCCTAGGACAGGAAGCTTTCTTT
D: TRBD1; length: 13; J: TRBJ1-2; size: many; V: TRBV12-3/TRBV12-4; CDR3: CASSFTGGSGYTF; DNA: TGTGCCAGCAGTTTTACAGGGGGCAGTGGCTACACCTTC
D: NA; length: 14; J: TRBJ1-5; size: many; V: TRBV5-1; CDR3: CASSEGNSNQPQHF; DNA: TGCGCCAGCAGCGAGGGGAACAGCAATCAGCCCCAGCATTTT
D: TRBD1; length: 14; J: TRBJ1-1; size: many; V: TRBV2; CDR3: CASSEANRGTEAFF; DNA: TGTGCCAGCAGTGAAGCAAACAGGGGAACCGAAGCTTTCTTT
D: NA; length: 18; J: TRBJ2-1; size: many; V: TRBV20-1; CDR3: CSAKLRVPTIGSYNEQFF; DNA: TGCAGTGCTAAACTAAGAGTCCCCACAATCGGCTCCTACAATGAGCAGTTCTTC
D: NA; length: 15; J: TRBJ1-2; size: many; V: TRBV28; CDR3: CASEGAQSGVYGYTF; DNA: TGTGCCAGCGAGGGCGCCCAGTCGGGGGTCTATGGCTACACCTTC
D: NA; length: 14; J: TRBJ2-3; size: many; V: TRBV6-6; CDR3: CASSSRDTTDTQYF; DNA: TGTGCCAGCAGTTCCCGAGACACCACAGATACGCAGTATTTT
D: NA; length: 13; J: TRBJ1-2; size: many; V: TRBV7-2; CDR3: CASSLAGLGGYTF; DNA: TGTGCCAGCAGCTTAGCGGGCCTTGGGGGCTACACCTTC
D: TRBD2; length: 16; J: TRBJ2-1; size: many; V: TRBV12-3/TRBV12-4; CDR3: CASSSGGRAAYNEQFF; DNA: TGTGCCAGCAGTTCGGGGGGACGGGCTGCCTACAATGAGCAGTTCTTC
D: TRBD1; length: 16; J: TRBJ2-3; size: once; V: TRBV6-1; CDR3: CASRPGQGIVTDTQYF; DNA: TGTGCCAGCAGACCGGGACAGGGAATTGTGACAGATACGCAGTATTTT
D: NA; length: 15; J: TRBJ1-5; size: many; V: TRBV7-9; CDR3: CASSSADTFNQPQHF; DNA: TGTGCCAGCAGCTCAGCGGACACATTCAATCAGCCCCAGCATTTT
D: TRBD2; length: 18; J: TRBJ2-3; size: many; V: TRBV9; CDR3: CASSASGRLAGGIDTQYF; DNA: TGTGCCAGCAGCGCCTCCGGAAGACTAGCGGGAGGGATAGATACGCAGTATTTT
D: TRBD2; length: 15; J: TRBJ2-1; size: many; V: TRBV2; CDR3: CASTVGGTSYNEQFF; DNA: TGTGCCAGCACCGTAGGTGGGACTAGCTACAATGAGCAGTTCTTC
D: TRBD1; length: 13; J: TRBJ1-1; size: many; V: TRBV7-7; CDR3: CASSPQGFTEAFF; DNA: TGTGCTAGCAGCCCACAGGGGTTCACTGAAGCTTTCTTT
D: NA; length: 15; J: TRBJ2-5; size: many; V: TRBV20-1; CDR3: CSAPMDKQGRETQYF; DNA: TGCAGTGCGCCGATGGATAAACAGGGGAGGGAGACCCAGTACTTC
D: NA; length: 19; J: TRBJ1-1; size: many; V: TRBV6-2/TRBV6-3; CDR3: CASSYSWWQGGASNTEAFF; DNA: TGTGCCAGCAGTTACTCCTGGTGGCAGGGTGGGGCCTCGAACACTGAAGCTTTCTTT
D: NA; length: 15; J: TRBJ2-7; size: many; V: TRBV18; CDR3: CASSPPISGAYEQYF; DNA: TGTGCCAGCTCACCACCCATATCAGGCGCCTACGAGCAGTACTTC
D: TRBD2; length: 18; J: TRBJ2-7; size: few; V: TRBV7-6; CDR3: CASSLGERLAGRGYEQYF; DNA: TGTGCCAGCAGCTTAGGGGAAAGACTAGCAGGTCGGGGATACGAGCAGTACTTC
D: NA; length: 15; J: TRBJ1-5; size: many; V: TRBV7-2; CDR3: CASSLGGEVNQPQHF; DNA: TGTGCCAGCAGCTTAGGGGGAGAGGTCAATCAGCCCCAGCATTTT
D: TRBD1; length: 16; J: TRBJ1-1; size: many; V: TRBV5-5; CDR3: CASSLQGAGSNTEAFF; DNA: TGTGCCAGCAGCTTGCAGGGGGCGGGATCGAACACTGAAGCTTTCTTT
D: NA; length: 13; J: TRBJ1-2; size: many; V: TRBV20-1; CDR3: CSARWQGGGGYTF; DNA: TGCAGTGCTAGGTGGCAGGGAGGAGGTGGCTACACCTTC
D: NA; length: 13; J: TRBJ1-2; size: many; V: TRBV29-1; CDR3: CSVGKIANYGYTF; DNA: TGCAGCGTCGGGAAGATAGCTAACTATGGCTACACCTTC